This T cell receptor beta chain was observed in a study of cytomegalovirus exposure and HLA in healthy donors. With regard to this clone: One end of the junction fails to match germline, which may point to a read error.

This CDR3 is built from 13 residues. Germline CDR1 and CDR2: SGHRS and YFSETQ. With 60 Vbeta and 13 Jbeta primers, the PCR was carried out. Method: immunoSEQ multiplex PCR; TCRdb's copy keeps in-frame clones and lacks some. The sample includes roughly 140,000 clones, roughly three quarters of them seen just once. The sequencing input was PBMCs. This sequence originates from a human donor in good health. This sequence joins TRBV5-1 and TRBJ1-2, with 7 positions matching TRBD1. The CDR3 region has the DNA TGCGCCAGCAGCGGGGACAGAGGCTATGGCTACCCCTTC. Amino acids: CASSGDRGYGYPF. Full variable domain (missing parts from reference TRBV5-1 and TRBJ1-2): KAGVTQTPRYLIKTRGQQVTLSCSPISGHRSVSWYQQTPGQGLQFLFEYFSETQRNKGNFPGRFSGRQFSNSRSEMNVSTLELGDSALYLCASSGDRGYGYPFGSGTRLTVV.